The entry that follows covers one T cell receptor (beta chain) sequence. This entry is derived from a study of blood T cell repertoires in COVID-19. Looking at the study overall: Acute and convalescent COVID-19 specimens originated in the United States, Italy and Spain. Sources were T cells, B-cell-depleted T cells, or PBMCs; the material itself was cDNA or gDNA.

After removal of 6 bases from V and 4 bases from J, the junction contained 8 bases not matched to a gene. From germline, CDR1 is SGDLS and CDR2 YYNGEE. The CDR3 has 15 residues. Original processing notes: The authors estimated nucleated cell counts from reference gene primer amplification. Clones were sequenced by immunoSEQ multiplex PCR, and TCRdb holds only the in-frame ones, with some missing. That table gives V, J and clone size, and the DNA gave D and trimming. The sample lists 100,000 to 150,000 clones, about 81% occurring once. Material: peripheral blood. The chain is built from TRBV9 and TRBJ2-5; 11 nucleotides line up with TRBD1. The receptor was isolated from a woman in her forties or fifties with acute or convalescent COVID-19. The CDR3 bases are TGTGCCAGCAACCTAGGACAGGGGGCAGGAGAGACCCAGTACTTC. Its protein product is CASNLGQGAGETQYF.